These 32 T cell receptor beta chains were all obtained from the same sample, sequenced in a study of blood T cell repertoires in COVID-19. Measured with immunoSEQ multiplex PCR; TCRdb has only the in-frame clones, and not every one. The sample holds about 310,000 clones; around 84% are singletons and the top ten take 1.9%. Material for sequencing was PBMCs or T cells enriched from blood (not recorded which). These receptors were taken from a woman aged 25 to 45 who had been exposed to COVID-19.

A word on this clone: The same CDR3 is also encoded by other DNA sequences in this sample. This chain links TRBV9 with TRBJ1-2; D remains unclear. The CDR3 loop spans 13 amino acids. From germline, CDR1 is SGDLS and CDR2 YYNGEE. Trimming shortened V by 2 bases and J by 6 bases, and 11 bases separated the two germline ends. CDR3 DNA sequence: TGTGCCAGCAGCGTCGGCGCGGGAGATGGCTACACCTTC. It encodes CASSVGAGDGYTF.

This rearrangement joins TRBV19 to TRBJ1-1, with D unclear. Germline CDR1 reads LNHDA; CDR2 reads SQIVND (reference sequence). The CDR3 contains 13 residues. Between the trimmed V and J ends, which lost 0 bases and 5 bases, there was a span of 7 bases. DNA of the CDR3: TGTGCCAGTAGTATAGATCTACGGACTGAAGCTTTCTTT. Translation: CASSIDLRTEAFF.

V gene TRBV4-1 combines with J gene TRBJ1-5; 10 nucleotides line up with TRBD1. The CDR3 runs to 16 residues. Germline V CDR1 and CDR2: MGHRA, YSYEKL. With V trimmed by 0 bases and J by 6 bases, 5 bases remained unmatched. CDR3 nucleotides: TGCGCCAGCAGCCAAGATACGACAGGGGGCCGTCAGCCCCAGCATTTT. This sequence encodes CASSQDTTGGRQPQHF.

This sequence joins TRBV7-2 and TRBJ2-5, with D unclear. There are 14 residues in the CDR3. Trimming left V 3 bases short and J 1 base short, with 9 bases between. Per the germline V gene, CDR1 is SGHTA and CDR2 is FQGNSA. CDR3 sequence: CASSFWRSQETQYF. CDR3 nucleotide sequence: TGTGCCAGCAGCTTCTGGCGGAGCCAAGAGACCCAGTACTTC.

DNA of the CDR3: TGTGCCAGCAGCTCGTCCCCCGTAGCCTCCTACAATGAGCAGTTCTTC. It codes for CASSSSPVASYNEQFF. The chain recombines TRBV7-6 with TRBJ2-1; no clear D. The V gene's germline CDR1 is SGHVS and CDR2 FNYEAQ. The V end was cut by 4 bases, the J end by 0 bases, with 13 bases between. The CDR3 runs 16 residues.

The chain carries TRBV5-1 and TRBJ1-4; 7 positions agree with TRBD1. V shed 4 bases and J 8 bases; nucleotides not matched to a gene: 11. Looked up from germline, CDR1 is SGHRS and CDR2 is YFSETQ. CDR3 length: 15 amino acids. The CDR3: CASSERQGGEEKLFF. CDR3 coding DNA: TGCGCCAGCAGCGAAAGACAGGGTGGGGAAGAAAAACTGTTTTTT.

V is TRBV2 and J is TRBJ2-1, with 8 bases that match TRBD2. The germline V gene encodes CDR1 SNHLY and CDR2 FYNNEI. This CDR3 spans 13 amino acids. The V gene end was trimmed by 5 bases and the J gene end by 7 bases; junction bases not matched to a gene: 4. CDR3 region: CASSSGSQNEQFF. In nucleotides, the CDR3 is TGTGCCAGCAGTAGCGGGAGTCAAAATGAGCAGTTCTTC.

The table lists this clone with a few counts. This CDR3 is also generated by other DNA sequences in the sample. The rearrangement links TRBV28 to TRBJ1-2; D ambiguous. Germline CDR1 MDHEN, CDR2 SYDVKM. The CDR3 is 13 amino acids. V dropped 3 bases and J dropped 4 bases, with 9 bases sitting between them. For the CDR3, the DNA is TGTGCCAGCAGTTTTTCAGGCTCCTATGGCTACACCTTC. Residues: CASSFSGSYGYTF.

The chain couples TRBV28 to TRBJ1-5; D is uncertain. Germline values: CDR1 MDHEN, CDR2 SYDVKM. V gave up 6 bases and J gave up 8 bases, with 11 bases separating them. The CDR3 covers 12 residues. The CDR3 DNA sequence: TGTGCCAGCAGCCCGTATAGCGAGCCCCAGCATTTT. This codes for CASSPYSEPQHF.

The chain employs TRBV15 and TRBJ2-7, with D perhaps TRBD1 (6 bases). Germline lookup yields CDR1 LNHNV and CDR2 YYDKDF (reference sequence). The CDR3 has 13 residues. The V and J ends lost 5 bases and 3 bases respectively, with 11 bases between them. CDR3 residues: CATSQGLDYEQYF. CDR3 nucleotide sequence: TGTGCCACCAGCCAGGGGCTGGACTACGAGCAGTACTTC.

The V and J genes are TRBV30 and TRBJ2-7, with D hard to call. Germline assignment: CDR1 GTSNPN and CDR2 SVGIG (reference sequence). This CDR3 contains 13 residues. V gave up 4 bases and J gave up 0 bases, with 10 bases separating them. CDR3 DNA sequence: TGTGCCTGGACGGTGGTAAGCTCCTACGAGCAGTACTTC. Amino acids: CAWTVVSSYEQYF.

The chain employs TRBV28 and TRBJ1-2; TRBD1 matches 10 bases. Trimming cost V 6 bases and J 8 bases; bases outside gene matches: 12. CDR1 is MDHEN and CDR2 is SYDVKM in the germline V gene. The CDR3 contains 15 residues. CDR3 nucleotides: TGTGCCAGCAGCACGCCGAGACAGGGGGCGGGGGGCTACACCTTC. Translating it yields CASSTPRQGAGGYTF.

The chain links TRBV7-3 to TRBJ2-1; TRBD2 matches at 7 bases. There are 15 residues in the CDR3. Germline CDR1 is SGHTA and CDR2 is FQGTGA. Trimming at V came to 4 bases and at J to 4 bases, leaving 7 bases not matched to a gene. The CDR3 bases are TGTGCCAGCAGCTCCGGCGGGGGACCATACAATGAGCAGTTCTTC. It yields the protein CASSSGGGPYNEQFF.

V is TRBV30 and J is TRBJ2-1; the D gene is possibly TRBD2 (6 bases). The germline V gene has CDR1 GTSNPN and CDR2 SVGIG (reference sequence). Trimming took 7 bases from V and 10 from J, leaving 11 bases between them. The CDR3 totals 10 residues. The CDR3 is CALGRGEQFF. The CDR3 region has the DNA TGTGCCTTGGGCCGGGGGGAGCAGTTCTTC.

The gene calls are TRBV28 and TRBJ1-1, with D unresolved. Germline V gene sequence: CDR1 MDHEN, CDR2 SYDVKM. The CDR3 is 14 amino acids. Trimming removed 6 bases from V and 5 bases from J, with 16 bases in between. In DNA, the CDR3 is TGTGCCAGCAGGATCCGGCCGGCGAGGACTGAAGCTTTCTTT. As protein: CASRIRPARTEAFF.

The chain has TRBV11-3 and TRBJ2-5; 7 positions agree with TRBD2. The CDR3 has 14 residues. Germline V CDR1 and CDR2: SGHNT, YENEEA. V gave up 3 bases and J gave up 6 bases; unmatched junction bases: 7. CDR3 in DNA: TGTGCCAGCAGCTTGGGGGGGGAAACTAAGACCCAGTACTTC. Translated: CASSLGGETKTQYF.

The chain has TRBV6-5 and TRBJ2-7, with a weak D call TRBD1 (6 bases). CDR3 length: 11 residues. Trimming took 8 bases from V and 3 from J, leaving 8 bases between them. Germline assignment: CDR1 MNHEY and CDR2 SVGAGI. The CDR3 is CASRQVYEQYF. CDR3 in DNA: TGTGCCAGCCGACAGGTCTACGAGCAGTACTTC.

The chain recombines TRBV3-1 (or the pseudogene TRBV3-2) with TRBJ2-6, with D uncertain. CDR1 is LGHDT, CDR2 YNNKEL, per germline (reference sequence). The CDR3 covers 15 residues. V was cut by 6 bases and J by 0 bases, with 9 bases left in between. The DNA of the CDR3 is TGTGCCAGCAGTAGCAGAGTCTCTGGGGCCAACGTCCTGACTTTC. Protein product: CASSSRVSGANVLTF.

The genes are TRBV28 and TRBJ1-1, with D possibly being TRBD1 (5 bases). The CDR3 length is 14 residues. The V gene lost 5 bases and the J gene lost 5 bases, with 15 bases spanning the gap. In germline, CDR1 is MDHEN, CDR2 SYDVKM. The DNA for the CDR3 is TGTGCCAGCAGTATGTTCCGGGGGAGAACTGAAGCTTTCTTT. Its protein is CASSMFRGRTEAFF.

The rearrangement links TRBV16 to TRBJ2-7; TRBD2 matches 8 bases. V lost 3 bases and J lost 3; bases outside the gene matches: 4. Germline lookup yields CDR1 KGHSY and CDR2 FQNENV. The CDR3 runs 14 residues. The chain's CDR3 is CASSQGTRFYEQYF. The CDR3 DNA sequence: TGTGCCAGCAGCCAGGGGACTAGGTTCTACGAGCAGTACTTC. Full variable domain (missing parts from reference TRBV16 and TRBJ2-7): GEEVAQTPKHLVRGEGQKAKLYCAPIKGHSYVFWYQQVLKNEFKFLISFQNENVFDETGMPKERFSAKCLPNSPCSLEIQATKLEDSAVYFCASSQGTRFYEQYFGPGTRLTVT.

The V and J genes are TRBV19 and TRBJ2-3; D unclear. Germline values: CDR1 LNHDA, CDR2 SQIVND (reference sequence). Trimming removed 2 bases at V and 5 bases at J, with 14 bases between. This CDR3 comprises 15 residues. In DNA form, the CDR3 reads TGTGCCAGTAGTATAAGGATAAACGAGCGAGATACGCAGTATTTT. This encodes CASSIRINERDTQYF.

J is TRBJ1-6 and V is TRBV6-5, with D possibly TRBD1 on 5 matching bases. CDR1 and CDR2 from the germline V gene are MNHEY and SVGAGI. V gave up 4 bases and J gave up 9 bases, with 19 bases separating them. This CDR3 spans 16 amino acids. The CDR3 sequence: CASSSLGGGFGSPLHF. For the CDR3, the DNA is TGTGCCAGCAGTTCTCTCGGGGGGGGTTTCGGTTCACCCCTCCACTTT.

The chain employs TRBV4-1 and TRBJ2-1, with 8 bases lining up with TRBD2. Per the germline V gene, CDR1 is MGHRA and CDR2 is YSYEKL. V trimming: 3 bases; J trimming: 2 bases; junction bases outside the gene matches: 6. This CDR3 comprises 16 residues. CDR3 nucleotide sequence: TGCGCCAGCAGCCACCTACCGGGGGGGACCTACAATGAGCAGTTCTTC. Its protein is CASSHLPGGTYNEQFF.

This clone occurred once. The chain has TRBV30 and TRBJ1-1; 9 nucleotides match TRBD1. The CDR3 contains 12 residues. From germline, CDR1 is GTSNPN and CDR2 SVGIG (reference sequence). The CDR3 DNA reads as TGTGCAAACTCCCCCGGGACAGGGGAAGCTTTCTTT. It encodes CANSPGTGEAFF.

The V call is TRBV9, the J call TRBJ2-1, with TRBD2 identical over 7 bases. Per the germline V gene, CDR1 is SGDLS and CDR2 is YYNGEE. This CDR3 is built from 15 residues. The V gene end was trimmed by 3 bases and the J gene end by 6 bases; junction bases not matched to a gene: 9. The CDR3 sequence is CASSETGLVSNEQFF. The CDR3, as DNA: TGTGCCAGCAGCGAAACCGGACTAGTTTCCAATGAGCAGTTCTTC.

The V and J genes are TRBV3-1 (or the pseudogene TRBV3-2) and TRBJ2-7, with TRBD1 as a possible D gene (5 bases). This CDR3 spans 15 amino acids. Germline CDR1 is LGHDT and CDR2 is YNNKEL (reference sequence). V was shortened by 0 bases and J by 1 base, with 10 bases between the two germline ends. The CDR3 is CASSQDPRGSYEQYF. Written as DNA, the CDR3 is TGTGCCAGCAGCCAAGATCCTAGGGGTTCCTACGAGCAGTACTTC.

The genes are TRBV7-9 and TRBJ1-3; no clear D gene. The CDR3 is made up of 13 amino acids. The V and J ends lost 5 bases and 14 bases respectively, with 19 bases between them. Germline V CDR1 and CDR2: SEHNR, FQNEAQ (reference sequence). The CDR3 DNA reads as TGTGCCAGCAGCCCCCAGGAGGACGGACTATTATATTTT. Translated, it gives CASSPQEDGLLYF. The entire variable domain, with the rest obtained from reference TRBV7-9 and TRBJ1-3, is as follows: DTGVSQNPRHKITKRGQNVTFRCDPISEHNRLYWYRQTLGQGPEFLTYFQNEAQLEKSRLLSDRFSAERPKGSFSTLEIQRTEQGDSAMYLCASSPQEDGLLYFGEGSWLTVV.

The chain uses TRBV9 and TRBJ2-2; D is possibly TRBD2 (6 bases). The CDR3 has 14 residues. Germline assignment: CDR1 SGDLS and CDR2 YYNGEE. Trimming pared 3 bases from V and 4 bases from J, leaving 10 bases between. CDR3 nucleotide sequence: TGTGCCAGCAGCGCGGGACTGATCACCGGGGAGCTGTTTTTT. Protein sequence: CASSAGLITGELFF.

This chain joins TRBV2 and TRBJ1-3; D remains ambiguous. Per germline, CDR1 SNHLY and CDR2 FYNNEI. V gave up 2 bases and J gave up 0 bases, with 5 bases separating them. The CDR3 loop spans 14 amino acids. The chain's CDR3 is CASSENSSGNTIYF. The CDR3 region has the DNA TGTGCCAGCAGTGAAAACAGCTCTGGAAACACCATATATTTT.

The chain joins TRBV19 to TRBJ2-3; TRBD2 is a possible D gene (6 bases). V was cut by 5 bases and J by 5 bases, with 17 bases left in between. Looked up from germline, CDR1 is LNHDA and CDR2 is SQIVND (reference sequence). The CDR3 sequence is 15 residues long. CDR3 in amino acids: CASSLRVGRGDTQYF. The CDR3 coding sequence is TGTGCCAGTAGTCTACGGGTCGGGAGAGGAGATACGCAGTATTTT.

This clone was found a few times. DNA for the CDR3: TGTGCCAGCAGCCGGGAATGGGTAGCGAGCACCGGGGAGCTGTTTTTT. It specifies CASSREWVASTGELFF. The rearrangement joins TRBV4-2 to TRBJ2-2; D is perhaps TRBD2 (5 bases). This CDR3 region has 16 residues. Trimming removed 4 bases from V and 4 bases from J, with 16 bases in between. Germline loops: CDR1 LGHNA, CDR2 YNFKEQ.

The CDR3 sequence is CASSVWGTSGYNEQFF. The CDR3 bases are TGTGCCAGCAGCGTGTGGGGGACTAGCGGATACAATGAGCAGTTCTTC. The V and J genes are TRBV9 and TRBJ2-1, with 11 bases lining up with TRBD2. Germline V lookup: CDR1 SGDLS, CDR2 YYNGEE. V lost 2 bases to trimming and J lost 4 bases; unmatched junction nucleotides: 5. This CDR3 has 16 amino acids.